Listed below are T cell receptor beta chains from one sample, sequenced in a study of CD8 T cells in ankylosing spondylitis. In TCRdb, the 5' RACE reads were re-called with MiXCR into one record per CDR3 protein. The data contain under 250,000 distinct CDR3 sequences, approximately 11% of them seen just once; the ten biggest clones take up around 6.5%. Sequencing was carried out using blood, either unsorted or a sorted T cell fraction (not recorded which). Source of these receptors: a male donor with ankylosing spondylitis or in good health (not recorded which). Each CDR3 is given with its conserved first and last residue. D genes are given only for firm matches. Part of the rows lack a size; the others show once, few, many or a class for expanded clones.

D gene,V gene,clone size,J gene,CDR3 DNA,CDR3 protein
NA,TRBV5-1,NA,TRBJ2-5,TGCGCCAGCAGCTTGGGGGCGGAAGAGACCCAGTACTTC,CASSLGAEETQYF
NA,TRBV7-6,NA,TRBJ2-1,TGTGCCAGCAGTGGGGTTCGCTCGAAGTTCGATGAGCAGTTCTTC,CASSGVRSKFDEQFF
TRBD1,TRBV12-3/TRBV12-4,many,TRBJ2-1,TGTGCCAGCAGTCTCCCGACAGGGTATTTTACCAATGAGCAGTTCTTC,CASSLPTGYFTNEQFF
NA,TRBV6-2/TRBV6-3,many,TRBJ2-1,TGTGCCAGCAGTTACCCAGGAGTAGGGTACAATGAGCAGTTCTTC,CASSYPGVGYNEQFF
TRBD2,TRBV6-5,many,TRBJ2-7,TGTGCCAGCAGTTCACAGCCGGGGACTAGGGGGGCCGAGCAGTACTTC,CASSSQPGTRGAEQYF
TRBD2,TRBV20-1,many,TRBJ2-1,TGCAGTGCTAGTCGGGCTAGCGGGAGATATGAGCAGTTCTTC,CSASRASGRYEQFF
NA,TRBV20-1,NA,TRBJ2-2,TGCAGTGCTAGAGTCCCCGGTTTCGGCGGGGAGCTGTTTTTT,CSARVPGFGGELFF
NA,TRBV5-1,few,TRBJ2-5,TGCGCCAGCAGCTTGGAGAATAGTCCGCAGACCCAGTACTTC,CASSLENSPQTQYF
NA,TRBV6-6,NA,TRBJ1-1,TGTGCCAGCGCGGTGGGCGACACTGAAGCTTTCTTT,CASAVGDTEAFF
NA,TRBV9,many,TRBJ2-2,TGTGCCAGCAGCGTAGGGCGGTTGAGCGCCGGGGAGCTGTTTTTT,CASSVGRLSAGELFF
TRBD1,TRBV12-3/TRBV12-4,many,TRBJ1-5,TGTGCCAGCAGTTGGCAGGGGGGTAATCAGCCCCAGCATTTT,CASSWQGGNQPQHF
NA,TRBV20-1,NA,TRBJ1-2,TGCAGTGCTAGAGATCGGGAAGGGGCTTGGGGCTACACCTTC,CSARDREGAWGYTF
NA,TRBV20-1,NA,TRBJ2-7,TGCAGTGCAGCAGACAGCCGGTACTCCTACGAGCAGTACTTC,CSAADSRYSYEQYF
TRBD1,TRBV5-1,NA,TRBJ2-5,TGCGCCAGCAGCTTTCGGGACAGTAAAGAGACCCAGTACTTC,CASSFRDSKETQYF
TRBD1,TRBV27,few,TRBJ2-3,TGTGCCAGCAGCTATATGGAGGGACAGGGAAGCACAGATACGCAGTATTTT,CASSYMEGQGSTDTQYF
NA,TRBV12-3/TRBV12-4,many,TRBJ2-4,TGTGCCAGCAGACCATCGGGGACCAAAAACATTCAGTACTTC,CASRPSGTKNIQYF
TRBD1,TRBV5-1,many,TRBJ1-2,TGCGCCAGCAGCTGGATGCAGGGGGCGGGCTATGGCTACACCTTC,CASSWMQGAGYGYTF
TRBD2,TRBV5-1,many,TRBJ2-7,TGCGCCAGCAGCTTGGGGCTAGCGGGAGCTTACGAGCAGTACTTC,CASSLGLAGAYEQYF
NA,TRBV11-2,NA,TRBJ1-4,TGTGCCAGCAGCTCACAGAGAGGTCGCGGTTACGAAAAACTGTTTTTT,CASSSQRGRGYEKLFF
NA,TRBV9,many,TRBJ2-3,TGTGCCAGCAGCCAGAACACAGATACGCAGTATTTT,CASSQNTDTQYF
NA,TRBV9,NA,TRBJ1-1,TGTGCCAGCAGCGTGAGAGGGGAATGGGTTGCTGAAGCTTTCTTT,CASSVRGEWVAEAFF
NA,TRBV20-1,many,TRBJ2-5,TGCAGTGCCGGGGAGACCCAGTACTTC,CSAGETQYF
TRBD2,TRBV2,many,TRBJ2-7,TGTGCCAGGAGTAAGCGGGGGGGCCGACCCTACGAGCAGTACTTC,CARSKRGGRPYEQYF
TRBD1,TRBV5-1,many,TRBJ2-6,TGCGCCAGCAGCTTGACGGGACAGACACTCTCTGGGGCCAACGTCCTGACTTTC,CASSLTGQTLSGANVLTF
NA,TRBV20-1,NA,TRBJ2-7,TGCAGTGCTAGTTCCTCCCAGGGCACCTACGAGCAGTACTTC,CSASSSQGTYEQYF
NA,TRBV18,many,TRBJ2-7,TGTGCCAGCTCACCCTCTGGCGGGGAGGCGCCTTACGAGCAGTACTTC,CASSPSGGEAPYEQYF
NA,TRBV12-3/TRBV12-4,many,TRBJ1-5,TGTGCCAGCACCGGTAGCAATCAGCCCCAGCATTTT,CASTGSNQPQHF
NA,TRBV28,few,TRBJ1-2,TGTGCCAGCAGTTTTATAGGGTATGGCTACACCTTC,CASSFIGYGYTF
NA,TRBV27,few,TRBJ2-3,TGTGCCAGCAGTTTAGGCCCAACCACAGATACGCAGTATTTT,CASSLGPTTDTQYF
NA,TRBV12-3/TRBV12-4,few,TRBJ1-2,TGTGCCAGCAGCCATCGACGGGTTACTAACTATGGCTACACCTTC,CASSHRRVTNYGYTF
NA,TRBV5-1,many,TRBJ2-3,TGCGCCAGCAGCTTGGCATTAGCCTTCACAGATACGCAGTATTTT,CASSLALAFTDTQYF
NA,TRBV7-8,NA,TRBJ2-1,TGTGCCAGCAGCCATGAATTCCATGAGCAGTTCTTC,CASSHEFHEQFF
TRBD1,TRBV29-1,many,TRBJ2-3,TGCAGCGGCAGACAGGGAGGCACAGATACGCAGTATTTT,CSGRQGGTDTQYF
NA,TRBV29-1,few,TRBJ2-4,TGCAGCGTGATGACATCAAGGGCGAAAAACATTCAGTACTTC,CSVMTSRAKNIQYF
NA,TRBV11-2,many,TRBJ1-2,TGTGCCAGCAGCTTAGATTCCGGGGACAACTATGGCTACACCTTC,CASSLDSGDNYGYTF
TRBD1,TRBV5-1,many,TRBJ1-6,TGCGCCAGCAGCTTCGGGACAGGGGGGAATTCACCCCTCCACTTT,CASSFGTGGNSPLHF
NA,TRBV12-3/TRBV12-4,many,TRBJ2-3,TGTGCCAGCAGTTTAGACGAGAGAACATACAGCACAGATACGCAGTATTTT,CASSLDERTYSTDTQYF
NA,TRBV20-1,many,TRBJ1-5,TGCAGTGCTGTGACAGGACCCAATCAGCCCCAGCATTTT,CSAVTGPNQPQHF
TRBD2,TRBV29-1,many,TRBJ2-3,TGCAGCGTTGAAGGGTTAGCGGGCCCCACAGATACGCAGTATTTT,CSVEGLAGPTDTQYF
TRBD1,TRBV3-1,many,TRBJ1-1,TGTGCCAGCACCCTGACAGGGTATGACACTGAAGCTTTCTTT,CASTLTGYDTEAFF
NA,TRBV4-1,few,TRBJ2-2,TGCGCCAGCAGCCAATCCCCGGGGGAGACCGGGGAGCTGTTTTTT,CASSQSPGETGELFF
NA,TRBV7-8,few,TRBJ2-1,TGTGCCAGCAGCTTAGCGACAGGAGCCTACAATGAGCAGTTCTTC,CASSLATGAYNEQFF
NA,TRBV10-2,few,TRBJ1-1,TGCGCCAGCAGTTCCCTCGGACAGCGGGGAACTGAAGCTTTCTTT,CASSSLGQRGTEAFF
NA,TRBV20-1,many,TRBJ1-1,TGCAGTGGTATACAGGGAGGGTACACTGAAGCTTTCTTT,CSGIQGGYTEAFF
NA,TRBV5-5,NA,TRBJ2-3,TGTGCCAGCAGCTTGATCAGGGGTTTCGATACGCAGTATTTT,CASSLIRGFDTQYF
NA,TRBV20-1,many,TRBJ2-5,TGCAGTGCTCCTACACCGCAGAGGGGGGAGACCCAGTACTTC,CSAPTPQRGETQYF
NA,TRBV7-2,many,TRBJ2-3,TGTGCCAGCAGCCGCCGGGGCGGAGGCCCTGCCGTGGATACGCAGTATTTT,CASSRRGGGPAVDTQYF
NA,TRBV12-3/TRBV12-4,many,TRBJ2-5,TGTGCCAGCAGTTTACAGCGGGCGGGCGAAGAGACCCAGTACTTC,CASSLQRAGEETQYF
NA,TRBV5-1,many,TRBJ2-1,TGCGCCAGCAGCTTGACCGAAAAGGGGAATGAGCAGTTCTTC,CASSLTEKGNEQFF
NA,TRBV5-1,many,TRBJ2-4,TGCGCCAGCAGCTTGGGAGGGGCCAAAAACATTCAGTACTTC,CASSLGGAKNIQYF
NA,TRBV5-5,NA,TRBJ2-3,TGTGCCACCATGCAGGGTGCAGATACGCAGTATTTT,CATMQGADTQYF
TRBD1,TRBV5-1,many,TRBJ1-1,TGCGCCAGCAGCGACACGGGACAGGGGGCTTCGAACACTGAAGCTTTCTTT,CASSDTGQGASNTEAFF
TRBD2,TRBV20-1,few,TRBJ2-3,TGCAGTGCTAGAGATCTGAAGGCGGGAGGGCCAATAAGCACAGATACGCAGTATTTT,CSARDLKAGGPISTDTQYF
NA,TRBV3-1,few,TRBJ1-2,TGTGCCAGCAGCTACGGACGGAACTATGGCTACACCTTC,CASSYGRNYGYTF
NA,TRBV7-6,NA,TRBJ2-5,TGTGCCAGCAGCGTCCCCGTAGCGCTACAAGAGACCCAGTACTTC,CASSVPVALQETQYF